Ten or more counts support the clone carrying this TCR beta chain. This CDR3 is 17 amino acids long. V was shortened by 4 bases and J by 0 bases, with 18 bases between the two germline ends. Time point indicated: newly diagnosed GD, antithyroid drugs for less than 3 months. Scientists built the TCR library using RNA that was extracted from PBMCs. The data were obtained in a study of regulatory T cells in long-lasting Graves disease. TCR beta libraries were built with iRepertoire HTBI primers and Arm-PCR of CDR3 regions. TCRdb reprocessed the multiplex PCR reads via MiXCR and lists one record per CDR3 protein. The sample includes 500,000 or so distinct CDR3 sequences, approximately 16% of them seen just once. The sample also formed part of further work on T cells in Graves' hyperthyroidism and ophthalmopathy.

The material sequenced was peripheral blood mononuclear cells (PBMCs), taken at new diagnosis, from a patient treated with antithyroid drugs. The J gene is TRBJ1-1, the V gene TRBV12-3 or TRBV12-4; possibly TRBD1 for D (6 bases). This sequence was found in a woman aged 35-65 years with Graves disease. The CDR3: CASSSPFSTGMNTEAFF. The CDR3 region has the DNA TGTGCCAGCAGTTCGCCCTTCTCCACAGGGATGAACACTGAAGCTTTCTTT.